The clone carrying this T cell receptor (beta chain) has a handful of counts. Antigen unknown. Looked up from germline, CDR1 is WNHNN and CDR2 is SYGVQD (reference sequence). The CDR3 runs to 13 residues. The V end lost 1 base, the J end lost 12 bases, and 16 bases lay between the germline ends. These data come from a study of CD8+ T cells in alopecia areata. Turning to the study itself: Patients received oral tofacitinib, 5 to 10 mg twice daily, for moderate-to-severe alopecia areata. Study-level points and caveats: The study found higher clonality in lesional than normal scalp, especially in alopecia totalis/universalis. Scalp samples also yield sequences from resident alphabeta T cells of normal skin. Clarity of TCR sharing across patients fell short of that in mice, possibly HLA-related.

cDNA prepared by RNA extraction and subsequent reverse transcription served as the template for sequencing. The assay was immunoSEQ multiplex PCR, and TCRdb's table has in-frame clones only and misses some. The data show 60,000 to 70,000 clones, 45% to 55% seen once. This TCR was recovered from a human donor with alopecia areata. The chain couples TRBV10-1 to TRBJ2-7; TRBD1 is a possible D gene (6 bases). Here the sequenced sample was CD8+ T cells sorted from blood, taken at week 0. The DNA of the CDR3 is TGCGCCAGCAGTGAGTTGGAACAGGGAAAAGTGTACTTC. The encoded protein is CASSELEQGKVYF.